This T cell receptor (beta chain) is drawn from a study of control samples from healthy donors and cancer patients. Profiled with immunoSEQ multiplex PCR; TCRdb holds only in-frame clones, not every one. The sample carries some 120,000 clones, around 96% recorded once. After removal of 0 bases from V and 3 bases from J, the junction contained 3 bases not matched to a gene. The CDR3 has 15 residues. The V gene's germline CDR1 is SGHRS and CDR2 YFSETQ. The receptor's source is a man aged 25-40 years in good health. V gene TRBV5-1 combines with J gene TRBJ2-1; 7 nucleotides match TRBD1. The sample taken for sequencing was blood. CDR3 DNA sequence: TGCGCCAGCAGCTTGGAGGGGGCGAGCTACAATGAGCAGTTCTTC. Translation: CASSLEGASYNEQFF. Full variable domain (remainder filled in from reference TRBV5-1 and TRBJ2-1): KAGVTQTPRYLIKTRGQQVTLSCSPISGHRSVSWYQQTPGQGLQFLFEYFSETQRNKGNFPGRFSGRQFSNSRSEMNVSTLELGDSALYLCASSLEGASYNEQFFGPGTRLTVL.